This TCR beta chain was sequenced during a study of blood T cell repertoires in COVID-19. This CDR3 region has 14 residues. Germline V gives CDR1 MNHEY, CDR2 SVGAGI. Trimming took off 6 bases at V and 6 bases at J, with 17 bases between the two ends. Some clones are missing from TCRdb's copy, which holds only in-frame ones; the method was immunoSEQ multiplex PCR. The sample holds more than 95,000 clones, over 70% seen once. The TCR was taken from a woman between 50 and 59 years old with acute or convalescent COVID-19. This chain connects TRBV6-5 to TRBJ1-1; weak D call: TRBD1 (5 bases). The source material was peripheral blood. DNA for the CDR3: TGTGCCAGCAGCCGGGGGTATGGGGCAGCTGAAGCTTTCTTT. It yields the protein CASSRGYGAAEAFF.